The 28 T cell receptor beta chains below come from one sample, sequenced in a study of blood T cell repertoires in COVID-19. The repertoire was sequenced with immunoSEQ multiplex PCR; TCRdb's copy has only in-frame clones and lacks some. The table has approximately 300,000 clones, around 87% seen once. Source material: PBMCs or T cells enriched from blood (not recorded which). The receptors were gathered from a woman in her late teens or twenties with acute COVID-19.

This clone was detected a few times. V gene TRBV3-1 (or the pseudogene TRBV3-2) combines with J gene TRBJ2-7; D is undetermined. The CDR3 sequence is 15 residues long. Germline V gene data show CDR1 as LGHDT and CDR2 as YNNKEL (reference sequence). Deletions cut 1 base from V and 7 bases from J, with 17 bases between. In DNA, the CDR3 is TGTGCCAGCAGCCAAGTCGGCGGATCTCAGACTGAGCAGTACTTC. Translated, it gives CASSQVGGSQTEQYF.

Concerning this clone itself: One end of the junction is discordant with germline, which a read error may explain. CDR3 nucleotides: TGTGCTAGCAGCTTCGGACTAGCGGGAGTGGATGAGCAGTTCTTC. As protein: CASSFGLAGVDEQFF. The chain combines TRBV7-7 with TRBJ2-1, with 13 bases fitting TRBD2. Germline V CDR1 and CDR2: SSHAT, FNYEAQ (reference sequence). CDR3 length equals 15 residues.

The J gene is TRBJ2-7, the V gene TRBV19, with 9 nucleotides matching TRBD1. The germline gives CDR1 LNHDA, CDR2 SQIVND (reference sequence). Trimming at V came to 8 bases and at J to 3 bases, leaving 5 bases not matched to a gene. The CDR3 has 13 amino acids. The CDR3 loop reads CASEPGQGYEQYF. As DNA, the CDR3 is TGTGCCAGTGAACCGGGACAGGGCTACGAGCAGTACTTC.

The chain couples TRBV27 to TRBJ2-1, with D maybe TRBD1 (5 bases). Looked up from germline, CDR1 is MNHEY and CDR2 is SMNVEV (reference sequence). The CDR3 consists of 13 residues. Trimming cost V 8 bases and J 3 bases, with 11 bases left between them. CDR3 loop: CASRQGYYNEQFF. DNA of the CDR3: TGTGCCAGCCGGCAGGGCTACTACAATGAGCAGTTCTTC.

The chain combines TRBV7-9 with TRBJ2-5, with 10 nucleotides matching TRBD2. V shed 5 bases and J 4 bases; nucleotides not matched to a gene: 7. The CDR3 extends over 15 amino acids. CDR1 SEHNR and CDR2 FQNEAQ come from the germline V gene (reference sequence). The CDR3 region is CASSETAGGGETQYF. The CDR3, as DNA: TGTGCCAGCAGCGAAACAGCGGGAGGGGGAGAGACCCAGTACTTC. The variable domain in full, with the rest retrieved from reference TRBV7-9 and TRBJ2-5, is DTGVSQNPRHKITKRGQNVTFRCDPISEHNRLYWYRQTLGQGPEFLTYFQNEAQLEKSRLLSDRFSAERPKGSFSTLEIQRTEQGDSAMYLCASSETAGGGETQYFGPGTRLLVL.

The chain combines TRBV5-8 with TRBJ1-6; D remains unclear. Trimming pared 4 bases from V and 9 bases from J, leaving 14 bases between. This CDR3 has 14 amino acids. Germline assignment: CDR1 SGHTS and CDR2 YDEGEE. The CDR3 sequence: CASSPGITASPLHF. In DNA form, the CDR3 reads TGTGCCAGCAGCCCGGGGATCACGGCTTCACCCCTCCACTTT.

This clone was counted once. This chain uses TRBV12-1 with TRBJ2-7; TRBD2, the table's D call, was not compared with the DNA. TRBV12-1 is deemed a pseudogene. The CDR3 is made up of 11 amino acids. CDR3 in DNA: TGTGCCAGCAGCCCACTCGACGAGCAGTACTTC. The encoded protein is CASSPLDEQYF.

The chain has TRBV3-1 (or the pseudogene TRBV3-2) and TRBJ1-2; 9 nucleotides match TRBD1. Germline CDR1 and CDR2: LGHDT and YNNKEL (reference sequence). CDR3 length equals 14 residues. Trimming at V came to 2 bases and at J to 6 bases, leaving 4 bases not matched to a gene. The CDR3 DNA reads as TGTGCCAGCAGCCAACTACAGGGGGCGGATGGCTACACCTTC. It encodes CASSQLQGADGYTF.

J is TRBJ2-1 and V is TRBV4-2; D gene unclear. Germline CDR1 LGHNA, CDR2 YNFKEQ. The CDR3 runs 15 residues. Trimming shortened V by 3 bases and J by 1 base, and 10 bases separated the two germline ends. The CDR3 here is CASSQALTSYNEQFF. The CDR3, as DNA: TGTGCCAGCAGCCAGGCCCTCACGTCCTACAATGAGCAGTTCTTC.

The count of this clone is one. The V and J genes are TRBV30 and TRBJ1-2; tentatively, D is TRBD1 (5 bases). From germline, CDR1 is GTSNPN and CDR2 SVGIG (reference sequence). The CDR3 spans 12 residues. V was cut by 1 base and J by 4 bases, with 7 bases left in between. The CDR3 DNA reads TGTGCCTGGAGTGCAGACAGCTATGGCTACACCTTC. Protein product: CAWSADSYGYTF.

The V and J genes are TRBV28 and TRBJ1-2, with 8 bases fitting TRBD1. This CDR3 has 13 amino acids. J was trimmed by 9 bases and V by 6 bases; bases with no gene match: 9. Germline assignment: CDR1 MDHEN and CDR2 SYDVKM. The CDR3 reads CASSQPDRVSYTF. Here the CDR3 DNA reads TGTGCCAGCAGCCAACCGGACAGGGTTAGCTACACCTTC.

This clone was seen just once. The chain is built from TRBV5-1 and TRBJ1-2; D is ambiguous. CDR1 SGHRS and CDR2 YFSETQ come from the germline V gene. This CDR3 contains 12 residues. Trimming shortened V by 5 bases and J by 5 bases, and 10 bases separated the two germline ends. CDR3 DNA sequence: TGCGCCAGCAGACCCTCCTATTATGGCTACACCTTC. Translation: CASRPSYYGYTF.

The chain employs TRBV29-1 and TRBJ2-7; D gene unclear. Between the trimmed V and J ends, which lost 2 bases and 9 bases, there was a span of 11 bases. From germline, CDR1 is SQVTM and CDR2 ANQGSEA. The CDR3 is 11 amino acids. CDR3 region: CSVEYGFGQYF. CDR3 in DNA: TGCAGCGTTGAATACGGGTTCGGGCAGTACTTC.

In this sample, this clone turned up once. The same CDR3 is also encoded by other DNA sequences in this sample. This chain links TRBV12-3 or TRBV12-4 with TRBJ1-5; no clear D gene. The CDR3 contains 13 residues. The germline V and J ends were trimmed by 0 bases and 4 bases, with 4 bases remaining between them. The CDR3 bases are TGTGCCAGCAGTTTAGCCCAAAATCAGCCCCAGCATTTT. Its translation: CASSLAQNQPQHF.

The chain recombines TRBV5-1 with TRBJ1-3; TRBD1 agrees at 8 bases. Trimming removed 3 bases from V and 7 bases from J; junction bases left unmatched: 9. This CDR3 comprises 15 residues. CDR1 SGHRS and CDR2 YFSETQ come from the germline V gene. CDR3 in amino acids: CASSSGTGGGNTIYF. DNA of the CDR3: TGCGCCAGCAGCTCTGGGACAGGAGGGGGGAACACCATATATTTT.

The DNA for the CDR3 is TGTGCCAGCAGCTACCTAGCGGGAGTAGGGAATGAGCAGTTCTTC. This encodes CASSYLAGVGNEQFF. This chain joins TRBV7-2 and TRBJ2-1, with 10 bases fitting TRBD2. Germline lookup yields CDR1 SGHTA and CDR2 FQGNSA. V lost 4 bases, J lost 7 bases, and 7 bases stayed unmatched. The CDR3 sequence is 15 residues long. Together with reference TRBV7-2 and TRBJ2-1, the CDR3 gives the full variable domain: GAGVSQSPSNKVTEKGKDVELRCDPISGHTALYWYRQSLGQGLEFLIYFQGNSAPDKSGLPSDRFSAERTGGSVSTLTIQRTQQEDSAVYLCASSYLAGVGNEQFFGPGTRLTVL.

J is TRBJ2-1 and V is TRBV19; 9 bases are a match to TRBD2. CDR1 is LNHDA and CDR2 is SQIVND in the germline V gene (reference sequence). This CDR3 comprises 16 residues. J was trimmed by 1 base and V by 7 bases; bases with no gene match: 8. CDR3 amino acids: CASTLLAGGSYNEQFF. CDR3 nucleotides: TGTGCCAGTACCCTACTGGCGGGAGGGTCCTACAATGAGCAGTTCTTC.

The CDR3 protein is CASSARDSNSGYGYTF. The DNA for the CDR3 is TGTGCCAGCTCAGCCCGGGACTCAAACTCCGGCTATGGCTACACCTTC. The V and J genes are TRBV18 and TRBJ1-2, with D possibly being TRBD1 (5 bases). Trimming removed 5 bases from V and 4 bases from J, with 20 bases in between. The germline V gene encodes CDR1 KGHSH and CDR2 LQKENI. The CDR3 contains 16 residues.

The V call is TRBV24-1, the J call TRBJ2-5; 7 bases line up with TRBD1. V was clipped by 4 bases and J by 5 bases; unmatched bases: 12. Germline V gives CDR1 KGHDR, CDR2 SFDVKD. This CDR3 region has 16 residues. The CDR3 DNA follows: TGTGCCACCAGTGAGCGAGGGGCGGACAGGAGGGAGACCCAGTACTTC. It encodes CATSERGADRRETQYF.

This chain uses TRBV29-1 with TRBJ2-5; TRBD2 is a possible D gene (6 bases). The germline V gene has CDR1 SQVTM and CDR2 ANQGSEA. The CDR3 runs 14 residues. V gave up 4 bases and J gave up 4 bases, with 16 bases separating them. The CDR3 reads CSVGRESYGETQYF. CDR3 in DNA: TGCAGCGTTGGCCGGGAGAGTTACGGAGAGACCCAGTACTTC. Using reference TRBV29-1 and TRBJ2-5 for the parts outside the CDR3, the full variable domain is SAVISQKPSRDICQRGTSLTIQCQVDSQVTMMFWYRQQPGQSLTLIATANQGSEATYESGFVIDKFPISRPNLTFSTLTVSNMSPEDSSIYLCSVGRESYGETQYFGPGTRLLVL.

The V call is TRBV5-1, the J call TRBJ2-1; TRBD1 agrees at 8 bases. This CDR3 contains 16 residues. Germline CDR1 SGHRS, CDR2 YFSETQ. V gave up 4 bases and J gave up 0 bases; unmatched junction bases: 6. The CDR3 DNA is TGCGCCAGCAGCCTAGACAGGGGAGGCTCCTACAATGAGCAGTTCTTC. This translates into CASSLDRGGSYNEQFF.

The chain is built from TRBV10-3 and TRBJ2-1, with a possible D match to TRBD2 (5 bases). Per germline, CDR1 ENHRY and CDR2 SYGVKD. The CDR3 consists of 15 residues. Between the trimmed V and J ends, which lost 0 bases and 7 bases, there was a span of 13 bases. As DNA, the CDR3 is TGTGCCATCAGTGAGTCCAGCGGTCTGGGGAATGAGCAGTTCTTC. Translated, it gives CAISESSGLGNEQFF.

This CDR3 reads CASSVTSGRGDNEQFF. The CDR3 nucleotides are TGTGCCAGCAGCGTGACTAGCGGGAGAGGGGACAATGAGCAGTTCTTC. The chain recombines TRBV9 with TRBJ2-1; 12 bases are shared with TRBD2. V lost 2 bases, J lost 5 bases, and 5 bases stayed unmatched. Germline values: CDR1 SGDLS, CDR2 YYNGEE. The CDR3 runs to 16 residues.

This sequence joins TRBV11-2 and TRBJ2-7; D might be TRBD2 (6 bases). The germline gives CDR1 SGHAT, CDR2 FQNNGV. Trimming stripped 3 bases from V and 4 bases from J, with 10 bases between. The CDR3 is 13 residues long. The DNA of the CDR3 is TGTGCCAGCAGCTTCCCCGGGGGATACGAGCAGTACTTC. This gives the protein CASSFPGGYEQYF.

The chain joins TRBV9 to TRBJ1-2, with D possibly matching TRBD1 (5 bases). This CDR3 comprises 18 residues. Germline loops: CDR1 SGDLS, CDR2 YYNGEE. Trimming pared 3 bases from V and 1 base from J, leaving 22 bases between. The CDR3 spells CASSDTLERGNRNYGYTF. The CDR3 nucleotides read TGTGCCAGCAGCGACACCCTGGAAAGGGGCAACCGTAACTATGGCTACACCTTC. Supplemented by reference TRBV9 and TRBJ1-2, the full variable domain reads DSGVTQTPKHLITATGQRVTLRCSPRSGDLSVYWYQQSLDQGLQFLIQYYNGEERAKGNILERFSAQQFPDLHSELNLSSLELGDSALYFCASSDTLERGNRNYGYTFGSGTRLTVV.

In this sample, this clone turned up once. The chain combines TRBV7-9 with TRBJ2-2; maybe TRBD2 (6 bases). Trimming pared 0 bases from V and 7 bases from J, leaving 9 bases between. Germline assignment: CDR1 SEHNR and CDR2 FQNEAQ (reference sequence). The CDR3 is made up of 14 amino acids. Here the CDR3 reads CASSLAGGIGELFF. The CDR3 coding sequence is TGTGCCAGCAGCTTAGCGGGAGGTATCGGGGAGCTGTTTTTT.

This clone was counted only a few times. The V call is TRBV19, the J call TRBJ2-5; possible D gene TRBD2, 6 bases. The CDR3 is 13 residues long. V lost 7 bases, J lost 1 base, and 10 bases lay in between. Looked up from germline, CDR1 is LNHDA and CDR2 is SQIVND (reference sequence). Written as DNA, the CDR3 is TGTGCCAGTACGGGGCGGGGCCAAGAGACCCAGTACTTC. Translating it yields CASTGRGQETQYF.

This chain connects TRBV28 to TRBJ1-2, with D unresolved. Germline V lookup: CDR1 MDHEN, CDR2 SYDVKM. The CDR3 spans 13 residues. Trimming shortened V by 9 bases and J by 2 bases, and 13 bases separated the two germline ends. The CDR3 spells CASMKAANYGYTF. The CDR3 DNA reads as TGTGCCAGTATGAAGGCGGCCAACTATGGCTACACCTTC.